This TCR beta chain came from a study of T cells in Graves' hyperthyroidism and ophthalmopathy. About the research overall: Any treatment followed the collection of peripheral blood at initial diagnosis.

Findings and caveats of the study: Separation of ophthalmopathy from stable hyperthyroidism was achieved by a 13 V-J model.

Trimming at V came to 6 bases and at J to 7 bases, leaving 4 bases not matched to a gene. The CDR3 totals 12 residues. In germline, CDR1 is MNHNS, CDR2 SASEGT. The sample holds many counts of this clonotype. Its specificity is not known. The PBMCs were taken from around 9.1 ml of fresh peripheral blood. Using RNA transcripts as the source, TCR beta CDR3 regions were amplified. HTBI primers were employed in a first-round RT-PCR of the TCR CDR3. TCRdb recomputed calls from the multiplex PCR reads with MiXCR, one row per CDR3 protein. The repertoire holds under 300,000 distinct CDR3 sequences, with about 14% as singletons.

This TCR derives from a woman in her forties with Graves' hyperthyroidism that later progressed to Graves' ophthalmopathy. Specimen: blood. The chain is built from TRBV6-1 and TRBJ1-1, with 8 bases that match TRBD1. The CDR3 DNA follows: TGTGCCAGCAGCTGGACAGGGTTTGAAGCTTTCTTT. Protein sequence: CASSWTGFEAFF.